A selection of T cell receptor beta chains follows, all from one sample in a study of patients and donors after allogeneic stem cell transplantation. One entry per CDR3 protein, called by TCRdb with MiXCR from the RT-PCR reads. The profile shows around 1,700 distinct CDR3 sequences, about 3.5% of them singletons. Sample: blood, either unsorted or a sorted T cell fraction (not recorded which). The receptors shown here come from a human donor who was either an allogeneic HSCT recipient or a stem cell or donor lymphocyte infusion donor (not recorded which). It is not recorded whose cells these are; they may come from a transplant donor. CDR3s include the opening cysteine and the closing phenylalanine or tryptophan. A D gene is named only where the DNA matches it firmly. Some rows have no size entry. The others give once, few or many, or a class for an expanded clone.

D gene,J gene,V gene,clone size,CDR3 DNA,CDR3 protein
.,TRBJ2-5,TRBV12-3/TRBV12-4,.,TGTGCCAGCAGTTTAGGGACGGATGAGACCCAGTACTTC,CASSLGTDETQYF
.,TRBJ1-1,TRBV6-2/TRBV6-3,medium-sized,TGTGCCAGCAGTCGCGGCATGAACACTGAAGCTTTCTTT,CASSRGMNTEAFF
.,TRBJ1-1,TRBV7-2,.,TGTGCCAGCAGCGGACGGACCGCCCGAGGGGCTTTCTTT,CASSGRTARGAFF
TRBD1,TRBJ1-2,TRBV27,.,TGTGCCAGCAGTTTAAAGCCTGGACAGGCTTATGGCTACACCTTC,CASSLKPGQAYGYTF
.,TRBJ2-1,TRBV7-9,few,TGTGCCACGGGCTCGGGAGCCTTCTACAATGAGCAGTTCTTC,CATGSGAFYNEQFF